This T cell receptor beta chain came from a study of T-cell memory formation after mild COVID-19 (dated by TCRdb to about 2021). Concerning the study at large: TCR sequence clusters from the two donors were largely donor specific. The cohort was made up of two young adult volunteers, one female and one male, who were previously healthy. T-cell clones expanding and contracting after mild COVID-19 in a couple of donors were tracked by longitudinal TCRalpha and TCRbeta repertoire sequencing.

Note on this clonotype: Its antigen is currently not known. The record has no base qualities; no much larger clone is one base away.

The reads were generated on an Illumina NovaSeq 6000. TCRalpha and TCRbeta cDNA libraries were constructed by 5'RACE with constant-segment primers, with sample barcodes and unique molecular identifiers being introduced. RNA was extracted from every sample with Trizol reagent. Libraries were amplified in two PCR steps, with a second sample barcode and Illumina TruSeq adapters added in the second step. The libraries were sequenced on an Illumina NovaSeq using 2 x 150 bp paired-end reads. Per the source publication's procedure: With migec v1.2.7, reads were demultiplexed and then collapsed into UMI-guided consensus sequences. With mixcr v2.1.11, UMI consensuses were aligned to TRA and TRB V and J templates and assembled into clonotypes. A clonotype was counted as expanded or contracted only when both edgeR and NoisET called the clonotype significant, with the noise models trained on biological replicates. For edgeR calls, a false discovery rate-adjusted p below 0.01 and a log2 fold-change threshold of 1 were applied. PCA with hierarchical clustering of max-normalized trajectories of the 1000 most abundant clonotypes was used as exploratory dynamics analysis. Separately sequenced CD4+ and CD8+ repertoires were used to assign the CD4 or CD8 phenotype of responding clones. Starting from the raw public reads, TCRdb applied fastp trimming at Q25, assembled clones with MiXCR and retained in-frame beta chains. Here each entry gathers all rows of one CDR3 protein and keeps the most common genes and DNA. For this entry, the V and J calls and clone size follow TCRdb and not the study's own pipeline. This sample comprises around 310,000 distinct CDR3 sequences, roughly an eighth of them detected only once. The top ten clonotypes cover around 20% of the sample.

The research as a whole found: SARS-CoV-2 specificity of the second-wave clones peaking on day 37 was not confirmed. Only a couple of mild cases were covered by the study, and larger cohorts that include severe cases with pre-infection samples were considered necessary. Some responding clones were detected in pre-infection memory, which suggested that pre-existing cross-reactive memory T cells had joined the SARS-CoV-2 response. Contracting CD4+ clones were located mainly in the CM and EM memory subsets, whereas CD8+ clones were found to be enriched in EMRA. Clones that contracted from day 15 to 85 showed balanced CD4/CD8 phenotypes, whereas a second wave of clones that expanded from day 15 to 37 leaned towards CD4+.

Ficoll-Paque density gradient centrifugation was used to isolate PBMCs. Material: PBMCs or a T cell subset sorted from them (not recorded which). This TCR came from a man aged 18 to 30 who had mild COVID-19 (a few samples of this study predate the infection). The sample titles of this study are shuffled in the database, so cell type and time point are left out; the donor was told from shared clones.

The nucleotide sequence is given as TGTGCCAGCAGCTTAGCTGGGCATAACGAGCAGTACTTC. The encoded protein is CASSLAGHNEQYF. The chain was built from TRBV7-2 and TRBJ2-7, with the D gene call left open. Including the terminal cysteine and phenylalanine, the CDR3 comprises 13 residues. Just the 39-base CDR3 DNA is kept, in frame starting at base 1. The V end loses 0 bases and the J end loses 5 bases, and a stretch of 8 bases separates them. The germline V gene specifies SGHTA as CDR1 and FQGNSA as CDR2.